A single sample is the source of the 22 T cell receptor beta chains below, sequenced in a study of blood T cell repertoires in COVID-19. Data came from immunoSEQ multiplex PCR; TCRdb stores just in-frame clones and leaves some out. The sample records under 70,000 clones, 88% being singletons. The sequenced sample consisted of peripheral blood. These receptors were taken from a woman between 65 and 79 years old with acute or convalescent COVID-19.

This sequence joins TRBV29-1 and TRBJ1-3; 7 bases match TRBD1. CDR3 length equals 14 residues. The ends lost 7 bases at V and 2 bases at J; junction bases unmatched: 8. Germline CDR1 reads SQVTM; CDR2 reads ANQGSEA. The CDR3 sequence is CSAFTGVAGNTIYF. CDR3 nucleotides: TGCAGCGCCTTCACAGGGGTGGCTGGAAACACCATATATTTT.

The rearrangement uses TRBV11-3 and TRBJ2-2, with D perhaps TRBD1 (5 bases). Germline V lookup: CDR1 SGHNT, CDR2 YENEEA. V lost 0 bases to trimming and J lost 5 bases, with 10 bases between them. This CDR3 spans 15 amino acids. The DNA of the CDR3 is TGTGCCAGCAGCTTAGACAGGGCCGGGACCGGGGAGCTGTTTTTT. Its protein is CASSLDRAGTGELFF.

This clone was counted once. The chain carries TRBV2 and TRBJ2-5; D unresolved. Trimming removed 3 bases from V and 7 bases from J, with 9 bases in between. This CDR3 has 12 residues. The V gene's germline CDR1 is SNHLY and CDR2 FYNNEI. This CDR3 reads CASSDGLGTQYF. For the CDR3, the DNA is TGTGCCAGCAGTGACGGGTTGGGGACCCAGTACTTC.

DNA for the CDR3: TGTGCCAGCAGCCCTGGGGGGACCCGCAATCAGCCCCAGCATTTT. This translates into CASSPGGTRNQPQHF. This chain uses TRBV11-1 with TRBJ1-5; a weak D match, TRBD1 (5 bases). The CDR3 covers 15 residues. With 5 bases removed from V and 2 bases from J, the gap between germline ends came to 13 bases. Germline CDR1 and CDR2: SGHAT and FQDESV (reference sequence).

For the CDR3, the DNA is TGTGCCAGCAGTGTGGGGGCTCCCTGGGAGGAGCAGTTCTTC. Translation gives CASSVGAPWEEQFF. V usage is TRBV28 and J usage is TRBJ2-1; D is possibly TRBD1 (6 bases). CDR1 and CDR2 (germline): MDHEN, SYDVKM. Trimming shortened V by 5 bases and J by 10 bases, and 18 bases separated the two germline ends. The CDR3 spans 14 residues.

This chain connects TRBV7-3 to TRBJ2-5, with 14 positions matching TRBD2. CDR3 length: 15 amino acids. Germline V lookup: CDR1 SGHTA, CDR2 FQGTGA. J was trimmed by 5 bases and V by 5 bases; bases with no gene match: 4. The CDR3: CASSRTSGGIETQYF. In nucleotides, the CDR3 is TGTGCCAGCAGCAGGACTAGCGGGGGGATTGAGACCCAGTACTTC.

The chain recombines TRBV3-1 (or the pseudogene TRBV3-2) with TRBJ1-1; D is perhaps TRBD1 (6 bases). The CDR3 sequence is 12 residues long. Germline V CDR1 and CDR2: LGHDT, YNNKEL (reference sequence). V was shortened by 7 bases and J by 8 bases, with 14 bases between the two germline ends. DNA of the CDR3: TGTGCCAGCACCCGTACCACAGGGGAAGCTTTCTTT. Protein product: CASTRTTGEAFF.

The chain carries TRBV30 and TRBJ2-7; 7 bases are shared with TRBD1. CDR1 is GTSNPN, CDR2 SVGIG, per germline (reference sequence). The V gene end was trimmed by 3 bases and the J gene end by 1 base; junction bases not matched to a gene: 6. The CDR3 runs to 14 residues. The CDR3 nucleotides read TGTGCCTGGAGACAGGGGTTCGGGTCCTACGAGCAGTACTTC. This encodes CAWRQGFGSYEQYF.

CDR3 DNA sequence: TGTGCCTGGACCACAGGGGGACTTCACGAGCAGTACTTC. This sequence encodes CAWTTGGLHEQYF. This rearrangement joins TRBV30 to TRBJ2-7; 8 bases fit TRBD1. J was trimmed by 5 bases and V by 4 bases; bases with no gene match: 7. This CDR3 comprises 13 residues. In germline, CDR1 is GTSNPN, CDR2 SVGIG (reference sequence).

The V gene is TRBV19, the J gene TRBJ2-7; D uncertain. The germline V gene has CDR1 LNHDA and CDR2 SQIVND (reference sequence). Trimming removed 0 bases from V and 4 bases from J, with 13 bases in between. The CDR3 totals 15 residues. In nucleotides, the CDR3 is TGTGCCAGTAGTATAGATCGAAGCCGCCTTTACGAGCAGTACTTC. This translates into CASSIDRSRLYEQYF.

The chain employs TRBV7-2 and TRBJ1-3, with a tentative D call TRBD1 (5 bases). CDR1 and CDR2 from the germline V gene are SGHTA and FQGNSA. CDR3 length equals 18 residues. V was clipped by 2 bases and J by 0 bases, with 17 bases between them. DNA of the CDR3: TGTGCCAGCAGCTTAAACCCTCCCGGGGGTCGCTCTGGAAACACCATATATTTT. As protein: CASSLNPPGGRSGNTIYF.

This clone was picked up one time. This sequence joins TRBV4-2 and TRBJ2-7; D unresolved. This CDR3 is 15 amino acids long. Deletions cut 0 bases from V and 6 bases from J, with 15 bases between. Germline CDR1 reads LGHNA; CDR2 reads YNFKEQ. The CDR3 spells CASSQESRLTVEQYF. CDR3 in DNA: TGTGCCAGCAGCCAAGAAAGCCGCTTAACTGTCGAGCAGTACTTC.

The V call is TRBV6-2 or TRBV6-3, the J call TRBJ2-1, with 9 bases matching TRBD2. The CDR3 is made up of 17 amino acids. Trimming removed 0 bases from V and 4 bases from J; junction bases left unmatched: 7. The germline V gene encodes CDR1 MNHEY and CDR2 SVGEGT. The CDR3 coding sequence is TGTGCCAGCAGTTACTCTATAGCGACTAGCGGATACAATGAGCAGTTCTTC. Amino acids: CASSYSIATSGYNEQFF.

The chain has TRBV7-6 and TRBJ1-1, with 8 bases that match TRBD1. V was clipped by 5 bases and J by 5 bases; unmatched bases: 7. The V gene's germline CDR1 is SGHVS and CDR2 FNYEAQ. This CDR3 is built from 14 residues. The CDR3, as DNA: TGTGCCAGCAGCCTTGAACAGGGGGGGACTGAAGCTTTCTTT. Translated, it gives CASSLEQGGTEAFF.

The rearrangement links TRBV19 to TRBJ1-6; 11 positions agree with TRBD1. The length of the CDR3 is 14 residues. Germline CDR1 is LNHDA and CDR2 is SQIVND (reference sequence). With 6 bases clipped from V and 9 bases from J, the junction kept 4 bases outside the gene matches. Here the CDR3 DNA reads TGTGCCAGTAGGGGGACAGGGGGTGGTTCACCCCTCCACTTT. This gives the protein CASRGTGGGSPLHF.

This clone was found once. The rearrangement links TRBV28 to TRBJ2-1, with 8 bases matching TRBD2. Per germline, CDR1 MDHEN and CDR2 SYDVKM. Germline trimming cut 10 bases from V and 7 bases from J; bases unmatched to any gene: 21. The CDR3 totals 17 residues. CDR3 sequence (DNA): TGTGCCACCCTACTCTTCGGCGGGGGGACTCTAAGGAATGAGCAGTTCTTC. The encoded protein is CATLLFGGGTLRNEQFF.

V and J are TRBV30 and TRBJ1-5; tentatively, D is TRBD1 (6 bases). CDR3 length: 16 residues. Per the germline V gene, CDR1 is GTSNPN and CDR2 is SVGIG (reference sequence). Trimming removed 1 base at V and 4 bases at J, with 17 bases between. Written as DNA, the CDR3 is TGTGCCTGGAGTGAGGGCAGGGGATTTCGGAATCAGCCCCAGCATTTT. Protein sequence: CAWSEGRGFRNQPQHF.

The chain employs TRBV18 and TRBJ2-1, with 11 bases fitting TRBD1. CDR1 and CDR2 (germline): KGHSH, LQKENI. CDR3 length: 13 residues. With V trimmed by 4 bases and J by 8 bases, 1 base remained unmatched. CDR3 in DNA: TGTGCCAGCTCACGGGACAGGGGGGATGAGCAGTTCTTC. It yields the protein CASSRDRGDEQFF.

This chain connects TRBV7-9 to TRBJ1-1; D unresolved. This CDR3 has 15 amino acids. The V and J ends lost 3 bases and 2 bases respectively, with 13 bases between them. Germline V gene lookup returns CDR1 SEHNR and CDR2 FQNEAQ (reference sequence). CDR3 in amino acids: CASSFRQSENTEAFF. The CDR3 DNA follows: TGTGCCAGCAGCTTCAGACAATCTGAAAACACTGAAGCTTTCTTT.

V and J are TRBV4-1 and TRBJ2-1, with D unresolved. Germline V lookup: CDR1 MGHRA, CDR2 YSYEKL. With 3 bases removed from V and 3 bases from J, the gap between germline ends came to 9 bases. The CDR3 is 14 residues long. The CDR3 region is CASSHEARYNEQFF. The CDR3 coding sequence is TGCGCCAGCAGCCATGAGGCGCGCTACAATGAGCAGTTCTTC.

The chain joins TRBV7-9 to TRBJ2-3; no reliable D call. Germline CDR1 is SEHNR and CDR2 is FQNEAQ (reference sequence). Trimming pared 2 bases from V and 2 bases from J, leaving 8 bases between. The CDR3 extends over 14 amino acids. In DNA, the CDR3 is TGTGCCAGCAGCTTAACCGGGTACACAGATACGCAGTATTTT. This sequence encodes CASSLTGYTDTQYF.

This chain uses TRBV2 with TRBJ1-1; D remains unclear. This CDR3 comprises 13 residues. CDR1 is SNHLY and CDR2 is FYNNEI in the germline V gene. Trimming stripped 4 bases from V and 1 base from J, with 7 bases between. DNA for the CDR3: TGTGCCAGCAGTGGGGAGGAGAACACTGAAGCTTTCTTT. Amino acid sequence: CASSGEENTEAFF.